This TCR beta chain was found in a study of T-cell reconstitution after alpha-beta-depleted transplantation in children. Study conclusions and caveats: One year post-transplant, T-cell counts and diversity were largely derived from T cells produced anew.

Germline-derived CDR1 and CDR2 are MNHGY and SVAAGI. This CDR3 region has 18 residues. The V gene lost 4 bases and the J gene lost 4 bases, with 23 bases spanning the gap. During its preparation, the TCRbeta library received unique molecular identifiers. TCRdb reprocessed the PCR reads with MiXCR, giving one entry per CDR3 protein. The top ten clones hold 13% to 15% of a sample with hundreds of thousands of distinct CDR3 sequences, around 23% of them seen once. With respect to this clonotype: What it recognizes is unknown.

This specimen consisted of PBMCs, mostly from graft donor cells, obtained 360 days after TCRalphabeta/CD19-depleted stem cell transplant. V gene TRBV6-9 combines with J gene TRBJ2-1; D not resolved. The source of this sequence is a boy in the first two years of life who had a stem cell transplant for acute myeloid leukemia, so the T cells may come from the graft donor. DNA of the CDR3: TGTGCCAGCAGTTTCGGTGGATGGGATCGGTCACTTTACAATGAGCAGTTCTTC. This encodes CASSFGGWDRSLYNEQFF.